The clone carrying this TCR beta chain came up many times. A single record per CDR3 protein comes from TCRdb applying MiXCR to the 5' RACE reads. The data hold 250,000 or so distinct CDR3 sequences, with roughly 6.8% observed a single time. The sample is drawn from a study of T cells after yellow fever vaccination. V shed 6 bases and J shed 3 bases, with 9 bases lying between them. CDR1 is MNHEY, CDR2 SVGEGT, per germline. The CDR3 length is 12 residues. The chain links TRBV6-2 or TRBV6-3 to TRBJ2-7; TRBD1 might be the D (6 bases). This sequence originates from a man younger than 40 who received the YFV17D yellow fever vaccine. Sequencing was performed on CD4+ T cells sorted from PBMCs, taken on the day of the yellow fever booster vaccination. The CDR3 loop is CASRQGVYEQYF. The CDR3 nucleotides are TGTGCCAGCAGACAGGGAGTCTACGAGCAGTACTTC.